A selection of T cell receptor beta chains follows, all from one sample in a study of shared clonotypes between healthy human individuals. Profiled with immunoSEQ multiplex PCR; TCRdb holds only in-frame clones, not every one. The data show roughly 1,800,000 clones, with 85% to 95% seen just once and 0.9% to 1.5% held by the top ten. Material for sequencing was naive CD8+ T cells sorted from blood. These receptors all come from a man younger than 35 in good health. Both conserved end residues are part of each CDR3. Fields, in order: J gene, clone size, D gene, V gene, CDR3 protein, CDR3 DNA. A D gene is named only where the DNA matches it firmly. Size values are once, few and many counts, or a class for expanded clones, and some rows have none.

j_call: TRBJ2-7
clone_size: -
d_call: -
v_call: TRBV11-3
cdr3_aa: CASSPPLTYEQYF
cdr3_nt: TGTGCCAGCAGCCCTCCACTTACCTACGAGCAGTACTTC

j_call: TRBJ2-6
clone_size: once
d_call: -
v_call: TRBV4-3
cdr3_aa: CASSPGPDSGANVLTF
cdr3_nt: TGCGCCAGCAGCCCTGGGCCAGACTCTGGGGCCAACGTCCTGACTTTC

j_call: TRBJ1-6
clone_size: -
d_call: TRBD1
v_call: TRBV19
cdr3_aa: CASRSGGSPLHF
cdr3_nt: TGTGCCAGTAGATCAGGGGGCTCACCCCTCCACTTT

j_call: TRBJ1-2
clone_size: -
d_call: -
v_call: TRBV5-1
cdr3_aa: CASSRGWGDYGYTF
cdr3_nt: TGCGCCAGCAGCCGCGGATGGGGCGACTATGGCTACACCTTC

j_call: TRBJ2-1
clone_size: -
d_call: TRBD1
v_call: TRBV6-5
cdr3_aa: CASSATGGNEQFF
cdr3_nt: TGTGCCAGCAGTGCCACAGGGGGCAATGAGCAGTTCTTC

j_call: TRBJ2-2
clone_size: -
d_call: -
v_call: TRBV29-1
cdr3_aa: CSVHKAGELFF
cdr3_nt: TGCAGCGTACACAAGGCCGGGGAGCTGTTTTTT

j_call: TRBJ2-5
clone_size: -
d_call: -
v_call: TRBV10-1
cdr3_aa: CASSDSVEWAQETQYF
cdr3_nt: TGCGCCAGCAGTGATTCGGTGGAGTGGGCCCAAGAGACCCAGTACTTC

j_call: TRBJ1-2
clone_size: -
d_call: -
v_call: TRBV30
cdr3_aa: CASWNYGYTF
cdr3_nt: TGTGCCTCCTGGAACTATGGCTACACCTTC

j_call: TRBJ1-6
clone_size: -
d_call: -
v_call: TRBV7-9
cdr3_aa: CASSADRDSPLHF
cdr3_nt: TGTGCCAGCAGCGCGGACCGTGATTCACCCCTCCACTTT

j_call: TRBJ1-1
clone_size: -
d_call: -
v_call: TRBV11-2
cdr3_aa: CASSRNTGPTDTEAFF
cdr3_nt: TGTGCCAGCAGCCGCAACACAGGACCCACGGACACTGAAGCTTTCTTT

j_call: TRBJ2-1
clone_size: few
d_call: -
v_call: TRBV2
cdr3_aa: CASSDDGDEQFF
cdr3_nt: TGTGCCAGCAGTGACGACGGGGATGAGCAGTTCTTC

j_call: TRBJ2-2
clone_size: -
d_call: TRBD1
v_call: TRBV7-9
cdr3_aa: CASSLPPGQGTGELFF
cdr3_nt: TGTGCCAGCAGCTTGCCTCCGGGACAGGGTACCGGGGAGCTGTTTTTT

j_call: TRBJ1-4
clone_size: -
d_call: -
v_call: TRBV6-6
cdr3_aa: CASSNWTVTNEKLFF
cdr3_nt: TGTGCCAGCAGTAACTGGACAGTTACTAATGAAAAACTGTTTTTT

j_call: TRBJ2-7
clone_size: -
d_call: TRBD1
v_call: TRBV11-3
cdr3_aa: CASSFEGADEQYF
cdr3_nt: TGTGCCAGCAGCTTCGAGGGGGCCGACGAGCAGTACTTC

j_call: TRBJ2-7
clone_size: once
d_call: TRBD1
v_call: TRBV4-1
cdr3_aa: CASSQLVTGESYEQYF
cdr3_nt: TGCGCCAGCAGCCAGTTGGTAACAGGGGAATCCTACGAGCAGTACTTC

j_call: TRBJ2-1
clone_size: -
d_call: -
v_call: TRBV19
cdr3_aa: CASSIRGERYNEQFF
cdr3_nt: TGTGCCAGTAGTATAAGGGGAGAACGCTACAATGAGCAGTTCTTC

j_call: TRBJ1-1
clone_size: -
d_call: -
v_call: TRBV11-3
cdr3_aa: CASSQGDTEAFF
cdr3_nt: TGTGCCAGCAGCCAAGGAGACACTGAAGCTTTCTTT

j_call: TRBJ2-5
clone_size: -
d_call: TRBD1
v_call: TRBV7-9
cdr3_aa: CASSPPTRGQYQETQYF
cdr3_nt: TGTGCCAGCAGCCCCCCCACGAGGGGACAGTACCAAGAGACCCAGTACTTC

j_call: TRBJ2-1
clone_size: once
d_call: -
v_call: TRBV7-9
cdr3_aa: CASSSSLIASNEQFF
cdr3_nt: TGTGCCAGCAGCTCGTCCCTTATAGCTTCCAATGAGCAGTTCTTC

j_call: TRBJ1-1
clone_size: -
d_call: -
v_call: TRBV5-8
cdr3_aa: CASSGGRTEAFF
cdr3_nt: TGTGCCAGCAGCGGAGGACGGACTGAAGCTTTCTTT

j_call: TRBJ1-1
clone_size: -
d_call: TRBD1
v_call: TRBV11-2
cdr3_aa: CASTKTVQGAVAFF
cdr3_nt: TGTGCCAGCACTAAAACCGTGCAGGGGGCGGTAGCTTTCTTT

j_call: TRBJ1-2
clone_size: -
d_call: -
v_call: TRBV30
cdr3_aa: CAWSASWTDDGYTF
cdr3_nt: TGTGCCTGGAGTGCCTCTTGGACGGACGATGGCTACACCTTC

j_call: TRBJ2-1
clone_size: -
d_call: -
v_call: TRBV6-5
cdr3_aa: CASSSPGANEQFF
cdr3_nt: TGTGCCAGCAGTAGCCCGGGGGCCAATGAGCAGTTCTTC

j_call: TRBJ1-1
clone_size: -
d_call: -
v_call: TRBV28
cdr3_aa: CAILAVGRYTEAFF
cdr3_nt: TGTGCCATCCTGGCGGTGGGGCGGTACACTGAAGCTTTCTTT

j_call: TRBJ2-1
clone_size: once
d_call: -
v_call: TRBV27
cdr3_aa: CASNPGDYNEQFF
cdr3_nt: TGTGCCAGCAATCCCGGTGACTACAATGAGCAGTTCTTC

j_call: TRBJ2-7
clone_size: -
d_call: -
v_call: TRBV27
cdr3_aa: CASSLAGSYEQYF
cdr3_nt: TGTGCCAGCAGTTTGGCAGGATCCTACGAGCAGTACTTC

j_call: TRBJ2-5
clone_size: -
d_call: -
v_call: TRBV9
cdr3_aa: CASSAIQGVVETQYF
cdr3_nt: TGTGCCAGCAGCGCGATCCAGGGAGTCGTAGAGACCCAGTACTTC

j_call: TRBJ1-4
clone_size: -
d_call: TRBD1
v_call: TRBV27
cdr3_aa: CASSGTGTNEKLFF
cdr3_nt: TGTGCCAGCAGTGGGACAGGGACTAATGAAAAACTGTTTTTT

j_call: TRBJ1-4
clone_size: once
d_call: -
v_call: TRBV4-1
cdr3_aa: CASSLRASIEKLFF
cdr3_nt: TGCGCCAGCAGCCTCAGAGCGTCAATTGAAAAACTGTTTTTT

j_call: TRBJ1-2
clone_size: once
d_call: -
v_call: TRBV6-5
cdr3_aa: CASRDLGSGYGYTF
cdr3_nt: TGTGCCAGCAGGGACTTGGGCTCAGGGTATGGCTACACCTTC

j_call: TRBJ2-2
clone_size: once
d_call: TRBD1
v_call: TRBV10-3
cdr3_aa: CAISETPGQGPTGELFF
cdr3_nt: TGTGCCATCAGTGAGACCCCGGGACAGGGTCCAACCGGGGAGCTGTTTTTT

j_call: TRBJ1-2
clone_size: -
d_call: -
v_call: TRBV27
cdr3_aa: CASSLLAGTGYTF
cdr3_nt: TGTGCCAGCAGTTTATTGGCCGGGACGGGCTACACCTTC

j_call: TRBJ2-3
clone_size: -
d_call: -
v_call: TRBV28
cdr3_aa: CASSSGQTTDTQYF
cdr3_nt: TGTGCCAGCAGCTCAGGACAGACCACAGATACGCAGTATTTT

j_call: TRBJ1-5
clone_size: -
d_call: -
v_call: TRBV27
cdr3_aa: CASSLGGSNQPQHF
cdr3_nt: TGTGCCAGCAGTTTGGGAGGAAGCAATCAGCCCCAGCATTTT

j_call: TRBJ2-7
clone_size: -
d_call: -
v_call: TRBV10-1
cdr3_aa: CASSVGVSYEQYF
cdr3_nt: TGCGCCAGCAGTGTGGGTGTCTCTTACGAGCAGTACTTC

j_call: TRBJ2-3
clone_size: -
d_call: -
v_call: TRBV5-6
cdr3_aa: CASSLGGTLADTQYF
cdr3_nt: TGTGCCAGCAGCTTGGGAGGGACACTAGCAGATACGCAGTATTTT

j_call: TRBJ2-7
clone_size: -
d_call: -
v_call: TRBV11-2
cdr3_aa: CASSPGAEIYEQYF
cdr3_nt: TGTGCCAGCAGCCCAGGAGCCGAGATCTACGAGCAGTACTTC

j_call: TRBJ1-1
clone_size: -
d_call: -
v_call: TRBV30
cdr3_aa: CAWSVVGDTEAFF
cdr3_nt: TGTGCCTGGAGTGTCGTGGGGGACACTGAAGCTTTCTTT

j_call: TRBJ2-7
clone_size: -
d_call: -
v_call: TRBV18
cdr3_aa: CASSPPTAYEQYF
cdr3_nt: TGTGCCAGCTCACCACCCACAGCCTACGAGCAGTACTTC

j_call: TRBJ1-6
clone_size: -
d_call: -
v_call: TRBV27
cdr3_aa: CASSPGQANSPLHF
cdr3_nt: TGTGCCAGCAGCCCGGGGCAGGCAAATTCACCCCTCCACTTT

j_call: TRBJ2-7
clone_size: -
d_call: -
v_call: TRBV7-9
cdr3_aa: CASSLPSTYEQYF
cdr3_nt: TGTGCCAGCAGCTTACCCAGCACCTACGAGCAGTACTTC

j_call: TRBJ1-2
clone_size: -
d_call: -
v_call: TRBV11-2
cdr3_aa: CASRVVANGGYTF
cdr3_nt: TGTGCCAGCAGGGTAGTCGCAAATGGAGGCTACACCTTC

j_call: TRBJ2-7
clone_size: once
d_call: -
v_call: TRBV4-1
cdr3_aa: CASSQVSSGSYEQYF
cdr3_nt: TGCGCCAGCAGCCAAGTTTCGAGCGGCTCCTACGAGCAGTACTTC